A selection of T cell receptor beta chains follows, all from one sample in a study of T cell repertoires in cytomegalovirus infection. Using its own MiXCR run on the reads, TCRdb lists one record per CDR3 protein. The sample has 150,000 to 200,000 distinct CDR3 sequences, about 21% seen once. The sequenced sample consisted of PBMCs. These receptor sequences come from a human donor in good health (CMV status not recorded). Some clones in this sample may be carry-over from other donors' samples. CDR3s include the opening cysteine and the closing phenylalanine or tryptophan. The D gene is left open where the match is weak. Clone size, where shown, is once, few, many, or a class for clones that have expanded.

cdr3_aa | cdr3_nt | clone_size | d_call | j_call | v_call
CASSSGGPTGELFF | TGTGCCAGCAGCTCCGGAGGGCCTACCGGGGAGCTGTTTTTT | few | - | TRBJ2-2 | TRBV7-6
CASSENTGTAADTQYF | TGTGCCAGCAGTGAAAATACCGGGACAGCAGCAGATACGCAGTATTTT | many | TRBD1 | TRBJ2-3 | TRBV6-1
CASSYGSTQHF | TGTGCCAGCAGTTACGGGAGTACCCAGCATTTT | many | - | TRBJ1-5 | TRBV6-2/TRBV6-3
CASSEAGAGVQETQYF | TGTGCCAGCAGTGAAGCGGGAGCGGGGGTACAAGAGACCCAGTACTTC | many | TRBD2 | TRBJ2-5 | TRBV6-1
CASSYGGLSPAGGSTDTQYF | TGTGCCAGCAGTTACGGGGGGCTTAGTCCAGCGGGAGGGAGCACAGATACGCAGTATTTT | - | TRBD2 | TRBJ2-3 | TRBV28
CASRRDSWETQYF | TGTGCCAGCAGACGGGACTCGTGGGAGACCCAGTACTTC | once | - | TRBJ2-5 | TRBV7-9
CASRGTSGRGTDNEQFF | TGTGCCAGCAGAGGAACTAGCGGGAGAGGAACGGACAATGAGCAGTTCTTC | many | TRBD2 | TRBJ2-1 | TRBV7-2
CASSPREGQGYEQYF | TGTGCCAGCAGCCCGCGGGAGGGACAGGGCTACGAGCAGTACTTC | many | - | TRBJ2-7 | TRBV7-8
CASSLSGSVNEQYF | TGTGCCAGCAGCTTAAGCGGGAGTGTAAACGAGCAGTACTTC | many | TRBD2 | TRBJ2-7 | TRBV7-2
CSVAPGQGVREQYF | TGCAGCGTCGCCCCGGGACAGGGGGTACGGGAGCAGTACTTC | few | TRBD1 | TRBJ2-7 | TRBV29-1
CSVMGPHTGELFF | TGCAGCGTTATGGGCCCTCATACCGGGGAGCTGTTTTTT | - | - | TRBJ2-2 | TRBV29-1
CASSSGPFNEQFF | TGTGCCAGCAGCTCCGGACCGTTCAATGAGCAGTTCTTC | - | - | TRBJ2-1 | TRBV5-4
CASSTAASGRNNEQFF | TGCGCCAGCAGTACCGCTGCTAGCGGGAGGAACAATGAGCAGTTCTTC | many | TRBD2 | TRBJ2-1 | TRBV10-1
CSAPGLAGGHEQFF | TGCAGTGCCCCGGGACTAGCGGGAGGCCATGAGCAGTTCTTC | few | TRBD2 | TRBJ2-1 | TRBV20-1
CASSKDRGQPQHF | TGTGCCAGCAGCAAGGACAGGGGCCAGCCCCAGCATTTT | many | TRBD1 | TRBJ1-5 | TRBV11-1
CATDRGVPGNTIYF | TGTGCCACGGACAGGGGAGTCCCTGGAAACACCATATATTTT | - | TRBD1 | TRBJ1-3 | TRBV10-3
CASSDWDRRVTQYF | TGTGCCAGCAGTGATTGGGACCGCCGGGTGACCCAGTACTTC | few | - | TRBJ2-5 | TRBV6-1
CASSFVYSGGNTGELFF | TGTGCCAGCAGCTTCGTCTATTCCGGGGGGAACACCGGGGAGCTGTTTTTT | few | - | TRBJ2-2 | TRBV7-8
CASSIILRADYEQYF | TGTGCCAGTAGTATCATCCTCCGGGCCGACTACGAGCAGTACTTC | - | - | TRBJ2-7 | TRBV19
CASSVQQLNSPLHF | TGTGCCAGCAGCGTCCAACAGCTTAATTCACCCCTCCACTTT | - | - | TRBJ1-6 | TRBV9
CASSYVRQETQYF | TGTGCCAGCAGTTACGTCCGCCAAGAGACCCAGTACTTC | - | - | TRBJ2-5 | TRBV6-8
CASSLEGQPVERRSSYEQYF | TGTGCCAGCAGCTTGGAAGGACAGCCGGTGGAGCGGAGAAGCTCCTACGAGCAGTACTTC | - | - | TRBJ2-7 | TRBV7-2
CASSFGSGHGYTF | TGTGCCAGCAGTTTTGGCTCAGGGCATGGCTACACCTTC | - | - | TRBJ1-2 | TRBV27
CASKGPSGYTF | TGTGCCAGCAAAGGACCCAGTGGCTACACCTTC | few | - | TRBJ1-2 | TRBV2
CASSSIGNNSPLHF | TGTGCCAGCAGTTCGATAGGAAATAATTCACCCCTCCACTTT | - | - | TRBJ1-6 | TRBV12-3/TRBV12-4
CASSKPQGAKNIQYF | TGTGCCAGCAGTAAACCCCAGGGAGCCAAAAACATTCAGTACTTC | few | - | TRBJ2-4 | TRBV2
CSAVGTGSNQPQHF | TGCAGTGCTGTCGGGACAGGAAGCAATCAGCCCCAGCATTTT | few | TRBD1 | TRBJ1-5 | TRBV20-1
CASSFSAVFANTGELFF | TGTGCCAGCAGCTTCTCAGCGGTGTTCGCGAACACCGGGGAGCTGTTTTTT | few | - | TRBJ2-2 | TRBV11-2
CASMGQGAGYGYTF | TGTGCCAGCATGGGACAGGGGGCGGGCTATGGCTACACCTTC | - | TRBD1 | TRBJ1-2 | TRBV2
CTSSQRAGKTGELFF | TGTACCAGCAGCCAAAGAGCGGGAAAAACCGGGGAGCTGTTTTTT | - | TRBD2 | TRBJ2-2 | TRBV11-2
CASSPKYLNTEAFF | TGTGCCAGCAGCCCCAAGTACTTGAACACTGAAGCTTTCTTT | many | - | TRBJ1-1 | TRBV7-2
CASSLLGAYANTGELFF | TGTGCCAGCAGCTTACTGGGGGCTTACGCGAACACCGGGGAGCTGTTTTTT | many | - | TRBJ2-2 | TRBV7-2
CASSLGHRGYEQYF | TGTGCCAGCAGCTTAGGTCACAGGGGCTACGAGCAGTACTTC | many | TRBD1 | TRBJ2-7 | TRBV7-8
CASSLDGIAGIYEQYF | TGTGCCAGCAGCTTAGATGGCATAGCGGGAATCTACGAGCAGTACTTC | - | TRBD2 | TRBJ2-7 | TRBV7-9
CASTGRRGSLQETQYF | TGTGCCAGCACCGGCCGCAGGGGATCCCTCCAAGAGACCCAGTACTTC | - | - | TRBJ2-5 | TRBV13
CASSLIGSEETQYF | TGCGCCAGCAGCTTGATTGGGTCAGAAGAGACCCAGTACTTC | many | - | TRBJ2-5 | TRBV5-1
CASSYASSTAVNEKLFF | TGTGCCAGCAGTTACGCATCATCGACAGCAGTTAATGAAAAACTGTTTTTT | - | - | TRBJ1-4 | TRBV6-5
CASSQVLNTEAFF | TGCGCCAGCAGCCAAGTCTTGAACACTGAAGCTTTCTTT | few | - | TRBJ1-1 | TRBV4-1
CAVAYGGELFF | TGTGCCGTGGCTTACGGCGGGGAGCTGTTTTTT | many | - | TRBJ2-2 | TRBV6-2/TRBV6-3
CAISGPGQATNYGYTF | TGTGCCATCAGTGGCCCGGGACAGGCCACTAACTATGGCTACACCTTC | many | TRBD1 | TRBJ1-2 | TRBV10-3
CASSLGAGTGELFF | TGTGCCAGCAGCTTAGGCGCGGGTACCGGGGAGCTGTTTTTT | few | - | TRBJ2-2 | TRBV7-6
CASSYEVRVTQYF | TGTGCCAGCAGCTACGAGGTGAGGGTGACCCAGTACTTC | - | - | TRBJ2-5 | TRBV6-1
CASSLDGQRTIQETQYF | TGCGCCAGCAGCTTGGATGGACAGAGAACGATTCAAGAGACCCAGTACTTC | few | - | TRBJ2-5 | TRBV5-1
CSVDGTSGNTQYF | TGCAGCGTTGACGGGACTAGCGGCAATACGCAGTATTTT | few | TRBD2 | TRBJ2-3 | TRBV29-1
CASSPPGAGQPQHF | TGTGCCAGCTCACCTCCGGGGGCGGGTCAGCCCCAGCATTTT | - | - | TRBJ1-5 | TRBV18
CASSLVRDNQPQHF | TGTGCCAGCAGCTTAGTCCGAGACAATCAGCCCCAGCATTTT | once | - | TRBJ1-5 | TRBV7-4
CASNIRTGISYEQYF | TGTGCCAGCAACATAAGGACAGGGATAAGCTACGAGCAGTACTTC | many | TRBD1 | TRBJ2-7 | TRBV7-2
CASGNMSGSWETQYF | TGTGCCAGCGGTAACATGAGCGGGAGTTGGGAGACCCAGTACTTC | many | TRBD2 | TRBJ2-5 | TRBV7-2